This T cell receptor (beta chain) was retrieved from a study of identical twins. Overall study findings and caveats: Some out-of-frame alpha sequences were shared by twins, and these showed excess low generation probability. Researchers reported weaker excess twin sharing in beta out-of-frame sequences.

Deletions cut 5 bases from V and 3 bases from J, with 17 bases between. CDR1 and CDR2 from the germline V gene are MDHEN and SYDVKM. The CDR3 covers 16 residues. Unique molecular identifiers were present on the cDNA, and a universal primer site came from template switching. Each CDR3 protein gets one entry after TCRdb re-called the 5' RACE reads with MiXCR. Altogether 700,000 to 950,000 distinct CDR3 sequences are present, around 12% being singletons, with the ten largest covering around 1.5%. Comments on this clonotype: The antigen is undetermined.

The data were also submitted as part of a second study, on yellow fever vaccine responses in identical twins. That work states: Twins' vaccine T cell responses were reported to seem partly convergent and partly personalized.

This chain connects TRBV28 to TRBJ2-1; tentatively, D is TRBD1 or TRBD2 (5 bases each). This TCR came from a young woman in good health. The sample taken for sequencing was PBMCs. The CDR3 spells CASSTSWGTRYNEQFF. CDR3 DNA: TGTGCCAGCAGTACGTCCTGGGGGACCCGCTACAATGAGCAGTTCTTC.